This is a list of T cell receptor beta chains from one sample in a study of blood T cells in healthy people across ages. TCRdb fed the 5' RACE reads into MiXCR, producing one record per CDR3 protein. Among 1.5 million to 1.8 million distinct CDR3 sequences listed, 40% to 45% were seen once. Sequences were obtained from blood. These receptors came from a woman aged 18-29 years in good health. Each CDR3 is given with its conserved first and last residue. The D gene is left open where the match is weak. The size of a clone is reported for some rows only, either as once, few or many, or as a class for expanded clones.

v_call	j_call	clone_size	d_call	cdr3_nt	cdr3_aa
TRBV7-9	TRBJ2-1	NA	TRBD2	TGTGCCAGCAGCCCCCGACTAGCGGGGGGACGTGAGCAGTTCTTC	CASSPRLAGGREQFF
TRBV20-1	TRBJ1-6	few	NA	TGCAGTGCTCCGGGAAATAATTCACCCCTCCACTTT	CSAPGNNSPLHF
TRBV5-5	TRBJ2-6	NA	NA	TGTGCCAGCAGCTTGGCCACCGCAGGGAACTCTGGGGCCAACGTCCTGACTTTC	CASSLATAGNSGANVLTF
TRBV12-3/TRBV12-4	TRBJ1-4	few	NA	TGTGCCAGCAGTGCCCGGGGGAGGGGTGAAAAACTGTTTTTT	CASSARGRGEKLFF
TRBV4-3	TRBJ1-5	NA	TRBD1	TGCGCCAGCAGCCACCGACAGGGGACTCAGCCCCAGCATTTT	CASSHRQGTQPQHF
TRBV7-2	TRBJ2-7	NA	NA	TGTGCCACCGCCAGGGGCGGGGGCTCCTACGAGCAGTACTTC	CATARGGGSYEQYF
TRBV4-1	TRBJ1-1	NA	NA	TGCGCCAGCAGCCAAGATTTCGGGGGGACTGAAGCTTTCTTT	CASSQDFGGTEAFF
TRBV12-5	TRBJ2-5	NA	NA	TGTGCTAGTGGTTTGGTACTCCGGGGGCCAGAGACCCAGTACTTC	CASGLVLRGPETQYF
TRBV20-1	TRBJ2-7	NA	NA	TGCAGTGCTAGGGGGAGCCACTACGAGCAGTACTTC	CSARGSHYEQYF
TRBV29-1	TRBJ2-3	few	NA	TGCAGCGTTTTGTGGACAGATACGCAGTATTTT	CSVLWTDTQYF
TRBV20-1	TRBJ2-1	NA	TRBD2	TGCAGTGCTCGGGGGACTAGCCGAGGCTACGAGCAGTTCTTC	CSARGTSRGYEQFF
TRBV20-1	TRBJ2-7	NA	TRBD1	TGCAGTGCTAGAGACCTGGGGAACAGGGGAAGGACCTACGAGCAGTACTTC	CSARDLGNRGRTYEQYF
TRBV18	TRBJ2-3	NA	TRBD2	TGTGCCAGCTCACCGGGACTAGCGGGGGAAACAGATACGCAGTATTTT	CASSPGLAGETDTQYF
TRBV5-1	TRBJ2-3	NA	NA	TGCGCCAGCAGCGAAGATAGTGGTACGCAGTATTTT	CASSEDSGTQYF
TRBV30	TRBJ1-5	few	TRBD1	TGTGCCTGGAACCAAGGACAGGGATCTAATCAGCCCCAGCATTTT	CAWNQGQGSNQPQHF
TRBV7-2	TRBJ2-5	many	TRBD2	TGTGCCAGCAGTTTTAGCGGGGGGCAAGAGACCCAGTACTTC	CASSFSGGQETQYF
TRBV20-1	TRBJ2-5	NA	TRBD2	TGCAGAGGGACGAGCGGGAGGTTGTATCAAGAGACCCAGTACTTC	CRGTSGRLYQETQYF
TRBV11-2	TRBJ2-3	few	NA	TGTGCCAGCAGCACCGGACAGTCCCGGGGTAGCAGAGACACAGATACGCAGTATTTT	CASSTGQSRGSRDTDTQYF
TRBV6-4	TRBJ1-1	NA	NA	TGTGCCAGCAGTTCGGAAGGAGGGGAACAGCTGCCGAACACTGAAGCTTTCTTT	CASSSEGGEQLPNTEAFF
TRBV29-1	TRBJ2-7	once	TRBD2	TGCAGCGCTAAAAGCGGGGGGGCCTACAATGAGCAGTACTTC	CSAKSGGAYNEQYF
TRBV3-1	TRBJ2-2	few	TRBD2	TGTGCCAGCAGCCAAGTAACTAGCGGGGGACTAGGAACCGGGGAGCTGTTTTTT	CASSQVTSGGLGTGELFF
TRBV6-6	TRBJ2-2	NA	NA	TGTGTCAGCAGTCCCAGGACCCGGAGAACCGGGGAGCTGTTTTTT	CVSSPRTRRTGELFF
TRBV20-1	TRBJ2-1	NA	TRBD2	TGCAGTGCTAGAAAAACTAGCGGCCCCTACAATGAGCAGTTCTTC	CSARKTSGPYNEQFF
TRBV2	TRBJ2-5	few	NA	TGTGCCAGCAGCCCTCCTGACAGATACCAAGAGACCCAGTACTTC	CASSPPDRYQETQYF
TRBV27	TRBJ2-7	few	TRBD2	TGTGCCAGCAGCCCCGCTAGCGGGAGTACCTACGAGCAGTACTTC	CASSPASGSTYEQYF
TRBV12-3/TRBV12-4	TRBJ2-7	few	NA	TGTGCCAGCAGTCCTCTGACGGGTGAAGGCGAGCAGTACTTC	CASSPLTGEGEQYF
TRBV20-1	TRBJ1-2	few	NA	TGCAGTGCTGGCTCCCGGGCCCCCGAGGGCTACACCTTC	CSAGSRAPEGYTF
TRBV18	TRBJ2-7	NA	NA	TGTGCCAGCTCACCGGTTGGGTCAGGGTCCTCCTACGAGCAGTACTTC	CASSPVGSGSSYEQYF
TRBV6-2/TRBV6-3	TRBJ2-7	few	TRBD1	TGTGCCAGCACCTCCGGGACAGTTCGGAACGAGCAGTACTTC	CASTSGTVRNEQYF
TRBV20-1	TRBJ2-3	NA	NA	TGCAGTGCTGCCCACCAGTCCACAGATACGCAGTATTTT	CSAAHQSTDTQYF
TRBV25-1	TRBJ1-6	once	TRBD1	TGTGCCACAGGGTCTGGACAGGGCCTCAATTCACCCCTCCACTTT	CATGSGQGLNSPLHF
TRBV6-6	TRBJ2-1	few	TRBD2	TGTGCCAGCAGTTACGAAGCGGGAACGGGTCGTGAGCAGTTCTTC	CASSYEAGTGREQFF
TRBV18	TRBJ2-1	NA	TRBD2	TGTGCCAGCTCACCCGGGACTAGGGGCAACAATGAGCAGTTCTTC	CASSPGTRGNNEQFF
TRBV4-1	TRBJ1-5	few	NA	TGCGCCAGCAGCCAAGGAGGGGTTTCTCAGCCCCAGCATTTT	CASSQGGVSQPQHF
TRBV19	TRBJ2-5	once	TRBD1	TGTGCCAGTACAGGACAGGGTCCCTACAATGAGCAGTACTTC	CASTGQGPYNEQYF
TRBV7-9	TRBJ2-4	NA	TRBD1	TGTGCCAGCAGCGAGAAGGCCCGGACAGGCGGTGCCAAAAACATTCAGTACTTC	CASSEKARTGGAKNIQYF
TRBV20-1	TRBJ2-7	NA	NA	TGCAGTGCTAGTGCCACAGGGTTCCACGAGCAGTACTTC	CSASATGFHEQYF
TRBV7-6	TRBJ2-7	few	NA	TGTGCCAGCAGCCCCGAGGGCCAGGGGATCGACGAGCAGTACTTC	CASSPEGQGIDEQYF
TRBV7-2	TRBJ2-7	NA	TRBD1	TGTGCCAGCAGCATGGGGGACAGGGGATACGAGCAGTACTTC	CASSMGDRGYEQYF
TRBV30	TRBJ2-7	NA	TRBD1	TGTGCCTGGAGGAACCCGGGACAGGGTTCTGAGCAGTACTTC	CAWRNPGQGSEQYF
TRBV6-2/TRBV6-3	TRBJ2-4	NA	TRBD2	TGTGCCAGCAGTAGGACTAGCGGGTACAAAAACATTCAGTACTTC	CASSRTSGYKNIQYF
TRBV7-2	TRBJ1-1	NA	NA	TGTGCCAGCAGCTTATCACAGGGCCCGGCGAACACTGAAGCTTTCTTT	CASSLSQGPANTEAFF
TRBV12-3/TRBV12-4	TRBJ1-1	NA	NA	TGTGCCAGCAGTTTTGGGGGGCCCATGAACACTGAAGCTTTCTTT	CASSFGGPMNTEAFF
TRBV2	TRBJ2-1	NA	TRBD2	TGTGCCACCTCCCCTATGCGGACTAGCGGGATCTACAATGAGCAGTTCTTC	CATSPMRTSGIYNEQFF
TRBV20-1	TRBJ2-1	once	NA	TGCAGTGCTAGAGGTGCTACCGCTTACAATGGGCAGTTCTTC	CSARGATAYNGQFF